These 10 T cell receptor beta chains share one sample of origin, sequenced in a study of shared clonotypes between healthy human individuals. Terminally differentiated effector memory CD45RA+ cells were left out of the naive CD8 fraction, which was CD45RO-negative and positively selected for CCR7. TCRdb's table, derived via immunoSEQ multiplex PCR, lists solely in-frame clones and lacks some. The sample consists of just over 2,000,000 clones, 85% to 95% of them appearing once. The sample comprised naive CD8+ T cells sorted from blood. These receptors all stem from a man in his late teens or twenties in good health.

The chain employs TRBV29-1 and TRBJ1-2; no definite D call. Trimming cost V 3 bases and J 5 bases, with 10 bases left between them. CDR1 is SQVTM, CDR2 ANQGSEA, per germline. The CDR3 is 12 residues long. CDR3: CSVDQAGYGYTF. The CDR3 nucleotides are TGCAGCGTTGATCAGGCCGGATATGGCTACACCTTC.

The rearrangement uses TRBV11-3 and TRBJ1-2; TRBD1 agrees at 8 bases. The trim removed 4 bases at V and 7 bases at J, leaving 8 bases unmatched. The length of the CDR3 is 14 residues. Germline CDR1 reads SGHNT; CDR2 reads YENEEA. In DNA form, the CDR3 reads TGTGCCAGCAGCTCTGACAGGGGCTTCTGTGGCTACACCTTC. Translating gives CASSSDRGFCGYTF.

The chain links TRBV5-3 to TRBJ1-2; D gene ambiguous. TRBV5-3 is sorted into the ORF group, with uncertain function. The CDR3 is made up of 15 amino acids. V was shortened by 1 base and J by 4 bases, with 14 bases between the two germline ends. DNA of the CDR3: TGTGCCAGAAGCTTGCTGGAAGGGTTTGGCTATGGCTACACCTTC. Protein: CARSLLEGFGYGYTF.

This clone showed up just once. This chain links TRBV12-5 with TRBJ2-2; no clear D gene. Germline V gene sequence: CDR1 LGHNT, CDR2 FRNRAP. This CDR3 region has 13 residues. V lost 2 bases and J 4 bases, leaving 5 bases between the germline ends. CDR3 nucleotides: TGTGCTAGTGGTTTGAAGGTCACCGGGGAGCTGTTTTTT. Amino acid sequence: CASGLKVTGELFF.

In the case of this clone: The junction does not match germline at one end; this may be a read error. The chain is built from TRBV2 and TRBJ2-3; 12 nucleotides agree with TRBD2. In germline, CDR1 is SNHLY, CDR2 FYNNEI. CDR3 length: 18 residues. CDR3 protein: CASSVRLAGGPGTDTQYF. The CDR3 DNA sequence: TGTGCCAGCAGTGTTCGGCTAGCGGGAGGGCCGGGCACGGATACGCAGTATTTT.

The rearrangement links TRBV5-4 to TRBJ2-7; D is perhaps TRBD2 (7 bases). This CDR3 has 16 residues. Germline CDR1 is SGHNT and CDR2 is YYREEE (reference sequence). Trimming removed 5 bases from V and 9 bases from J, with 27 bases in between. The CDR3 region has the DNA TGTGCCAGCAGGTCTCCCTTAGGGGGGGACCTCGTTGGGCAGTACTTC. The encoded protein is CASRSPLGGDLVGQYF.

V and J are TRBV29-1 and TRBJ2-5, with unresolved D. Trimming left V 3 bases short and J 1 base short, with 12 bases between. CDR3 length: 14 amino acids. CDR1 and CDR2 from the germline V gene are SQVTM and ANQGSEA. CDR3 nucleotides: TGCAGCGTTGATCTCTCACAGTCCCAAGAGACCCAGTACTTC. Its translation is CSVDLSQSQETQYF. The entire variable domain, with the rest obtained from reference TRBV29-1 and TRBJ2-5, is as follows: SAVISQKPSRDICQRGTSLTIQCQVDSQVTMMFWYRQQPGQSLTLIATANQGSEATYESGFVIDKFPISRPNLTFSTLTVSNMSPEDSSIYLCSVDLSQSQETQYFGPGTRLLVL.

The rearrangement joins TRBV28 to TRBJ2-1; D is undetermined. Germline V gene lookup returns CDR1 MDHEN and CDR2 SYDVKM. Between the trimmed V and J ends, which lost 3 bases and 4 bases, there was a span of 7 bases. There are 13 residues in the CDR3. The CDR3 protein is CASSFADYNEQFF. In nucleotides, the CDR3 is TGTGCCAGCAGTTTCGCAGATTACAATGAGCAGTTCTTC.

This chain joins TRBV5-5 and TRBJ2-6; 7 nucleotides agree with TRBD1. Germline-derived CDR1 and CDR2 are SGHKS and YYEKEE (reference sequence). V lost 4 bases and J lost 15; bases outside the gene matches: 10. The CDR3 sequence is 13 residues long. The CDR3 region is CASSLARTGNLTF. DNA for the CDR3: TGTGCCAGCAGCCTCGCCAGGACAGGCAACCTGACTTTC.

Written as DNA, the CDR3 is TGTGCCAGCAGCTTGGGAATGAGGGGAGACGAGCAGTACTTC. Amino acids: CASSLGMRGDEQYF. This sequence joins TRBV5-4 and TRBJ2-7; the D call may be TRBD1 or TRBD2 (5 bases each). Trimming took off 0 bases at V and 5 bases at J, with 12 bases between the two ends. Germline CDR1 and CDR2: SGHNT and YYREEE (reference sequence). This CDR3 region has 14 residues.